This T cell receptor beta chain was found in a study of blood T cells in healthy people across ages. Worth noting for this clonotype: The antigen is unknown.

Through a sample-barcoded 5' primer and a J-beta primer mix, a second PCR was run for 7 to 11 cycles. TCRdb recomputed calls from the 5' RACE reads with MiXCR, one row per CDR3 protein. The sample shows approximately 830,000 distinct CDR3 sequences, around 62% of them seen only once. In each sample, at least 7 million PBMCs were isolated. Study-wide points: PBMCs left unsorted prevented a conclusive naive versus antigen-experienced comparison. It was found that TCR beta diversity correlated strongly with the percentage of naive T cells. Both naive CD4+ cell counts and diversity were greater in long-lived donors than in aged donors.

V was pared by 8 bases and J by 5 bases, with 18 bases between. This CDR3 spans 14 amino acids. Germline values: CDR1 DFQATT, CDR2 SNEGSKA (reference sequence). This sequence joins TRBV20-1 and TRBJ1-4; possible D gene TRBD1, 5 bases. Sequences were obtained from blood. This clonotype originated in a man aged 25-45 years in good health. The CDR3 loop is CSTAAGLGNEKLFF. The CDR3, as DNA: TGCAGTACCGCTGCGGGACTAGGGAATGAAAAACTGTTTTTT.